These 19 T cell receptor beta chains were sequenced from one sample in a study of cytomegalovirus exposure and HLA in healthy donors. Assay: immunoSEQ multiplex PCR; the TCRdb copy retains only in-frame clones and omits some. The repertoire includes around 150,000 clones, 70% to 90% of them detected once, and roughly 7.7% sits in the top ten. The sequenced material came from PBMCs. The source of these receptors is a woman aged 18-29 years in good health and CMV-seropositive.

The table lists this clone with a count of one. This chain connects TRBV2 to TRBJ2-1; possible D gene TRBD2, 5 bases. This CDR3 comprises 14 residues. V was trimmed by 4 bases and J by 10 bases, leaving 17 bases between them. Germline V gene sequence: CDR1 SNHLY, CDR2 FYNNEI. Here the CDR3 DNA reads TGTGCCAGCAGTGTACTAGGTTCTGCCTTGGAGCAGTTCTTC. It specifies CASSVLGSALEQFF.

This sequence joins TRBV30 and TRBJ1-1; D gene uncertain. This CDR3 is 12 amino acids long. Germline V gives CDR1 GTSNPN, CDR2 SVGIG (reference sequence). V was pared by 2 bases and J by 5 bases, with 9 bases between. Written as DNA, the CDR3 is TGTGCCTGGAGTCCAACCGGGACTGAAGCTTTCTTT. As protein: CAWSPTGTEAFF.

The rearrangement uses TRBV5-1 and TRBJ1-2; D perhaps matches TRBD1 (6 bases). CDR3 length equals 13 residues. In germline, CDR1 is SGHRS, CDR2 YFSETQ. The V gene lost 2 bases and the J gene lost 1 base, with 6 bases spanning the gap. In nucleotides, the CDR3 is TGCGCCAGCAGCTTACAGGGTAACTATGGCTACACCTTC. Residues: CASSLQGNYGYTF.

This chain uses TRBV6-6 with TRBJ2-1; TRBD2 matches at 16 bases. Germline CDR1 MNHNY, CDR2 SVGAGI (reference sequence). This CDR3 is 14 amino acids long. The trim removed 8 bases at V and 10 bases at J, leaving 5 bases unmatched. The CDR3, as DNA: TGTGCCAGCGGGACTAGCGGGGGGGCGCGGGAGCAGTTCTTC. Its translation is CASGTSGGAREQFF.

V and J are TRBV27 and TRBJ2-2; 7 nucleotides line up with TRBD2. Germline V gene data show CDR1 as MNHEY and CDR2 as SMNVEV (reference sequence). V trimming: 7 bases; J trimming: 4 bases; junction bases outside the gene matches: 6. CDR3 length equals 14 residues. CDR3 amino acids: CASKKREVTGELFF. In nucleotides, the CDR3 is TGTGCCAGCAAGAAACGGGAGGTCACCGGGGAGCTGTTTTTT.

The J gene is TRBJ2-3, the V gene TRBV4-2, with 9 nucleotides matching TRBD2. The CDR3 is made up of 16 amino acids. V was clipped by 0 bases and J by 1 base; unmatched bases: 2. Germline V gene lookup returns CDR1 LGHNA and CDR2 YNFKEQ. The CDR3: CASSQDSSGGTDTQYF. CDR3 sequence (DNA): TGTGCCAGCAGCCAAGATTCTAGCGGGGGCACAGATACGCAGTATTTT.

This clone occurred a few times. The rearrangement links TRBV27 to TRBJ1-6; D may be TRBD1 (6 bases). Per the germline V gene, CDR1 is MNHEY and CDR2 is SMNVEV (reference sequence). The CDR3 sequence is 15 residues long. V was pared by 1 base and J by 9 bases, with 13 bases between. The CDR3 bases are TGTGCCAGCAGTTTATTAGGCAGGGGATCTTCACCCCTCCACTTT. Protein: CASSLLGRGSSPLHF.

The gene calls are TRBV13 and TRBJ2-7, with a tentative D call TRBD2 (5 bases). Looked up from germline, CDR1 is PRHDT and CDR2 is FYEKMQ (reference sequence). Trimming removed 5 bases at V and 4 bases at J, with 9 bases between. The CDR3 has 12 amino acids. The CDR3 nucleotides are TGTGCCAGCAGCGGGGAGACTTACGAGCAGTACTTC. It specifies CASSGETYEQYF.

The chain couples TRBV4-2 to TRBJ1-6; no clear D gene. Trimming shortened V by 0 bases and J by 0 bases, and 9 bases separated the two germline ends. The CDR3 consists of 17 residues. In germline, CDR1 is LGHNA, CDR2 YNFKEQ. DNA for the CDR3: TGTGCCAGCAGCCAAGAGGTGGTGAGCTCCTATAATTCACCCCTCCACTTT. It encodes CASSQEVVSSYNSPLHF.

The V call is TRBV28, the J call TRBJ1-2; D is perhaps TRBD1 (5 bases). The V end lost 7 bases, the J end lost 8 bases, and 14 bases lay between the germline ends. The CDR3 consists of 12 residues. Germline V lookup: CDR1 MDHEN, CDR2 SYDVKM. The CDR3 loop is CASMLQGRGYTF. CDR3 nucleotides: TGTGCCAGCATGCTCCAGGGTAGGGGCTACACCTTC.

CDR3 protein: CASSLAGRYEQYF. The CDR3 bases are TGTGCCAGCAGCTTAGCGGGGAGATACGAGCAGTACTTC. The J gene is TRBJ2-7, the V gene TRBV11-1; TRBD2 might be the D (5 bases). From germline, CDR1 is SGHAT and CDR2 FQDESV (reference sequence). The CDR3 loop spans 13 amino acids. Between the trimmed V and J ends, which lost 0 bases and 4 bases, there was a span of 7 bases.

This chain joins TRBV19 and TRBJ2-7, with a possible D match to TRBD2 (6 bases). The CDR3 runs to 14 residues. Trimming took 3 bases from V and 3 from J, leaving 12 bases between them. CDR1 and CDR2 from the germline V gene are LNHDA and SQIVND (reference sequence). CDR3 loop: CASSIGRDLYEQYF. Written as DNA, the CDR3 is TGTGCCAGTAGTATCGGGCGGGACCTCTACGAGCAGTACTTC.

This chain joins TRBV6-1 and TRBJ1-5; weak D call: TRBD1 (6 bases). CDR1 is MNHNS and CDR2 is SASEGT in the germline V gene. This CDR3 has 13 amino acids. V lost 7 bases to trimming and J lost 4 bases, with 11 bases between them. CDR3: CASIRTANQPQHF. The CDR3 bases are TGTGCCAGCATCAGGACAGCTAATCAGCCCCAGCATTTT.

The chain uses TRBV4-1 and TRBJ1-2; 10 bases are a match to TRBD1. Per germline, CDR1 MGHRA and CDR2 YSYEKL. With V trimmed by 6 bases and J by 2 bases, 6 bases remained unmatched. The CDR3 spans 15 residues. The CDR3 coding sequence is TGCGCCAGCAGGCAACCGGGACAGGGGAACTATGGCTACACCTTC. Translating it yields CASRQPGQGNYGYTF.

The CDR3, as DNA: TGTGCCAGCAGTTTATCGATGAACAGGGGTAATCAGCCCCAGCATTTT. Amino acids: CASSLSMNRGNQPQHF. The V call is TRBV27, the J call TRBJ1-5, with TRBD1 matching 7 bases. This CDR3 has 16 residues. Losses at the gene ends were 0 bases for V and 4 bases for J; bases not matched to a gene: 6. Germline CDR1 MNHEY, CDR2 SMNVEV (reference sequence).

This clone was observed a handful of times. This sequence joins TRBV11-1 and TRBJ2-7, with TRBD1 identical over 9 bases. CDR1 and CDR2 from the germline V gene are SGHAT and FQDESV (reference sequence). The ends lost 2 bases at V and 2 bases at J; junction bases unmatched: 4. This CDR3 has 15 residues. The CDR3 region is CASSLRTGVTYEQYF. CDR3 bases: TGTGCCAGCAGCTTAAGGACAGGGGTTACCTACGAGCAGTACTTC.

V gene TRBV27 combines with J gene TRBJ2-5; maybe TRBD2 (6 bases). The CDR3 sequence is 16 residues long. The germline V gene has CDR1 MNHEY and CDR2 SMNVEV (reference sequence). The V end lost 6 bases, the J end lost 2 bases, and 19 bases lay between the germline ends. The CDR3 here is CASRTQLAGPQETQYF. The CDR3 coding sequence is TGTGCCAGCAGAACCCAACTAGCAGGGCCTCAAGAGACCCAGTACTTC.

V and J are TRBV28 and TRBJ2-2; 7 nucleotides line up with TRBD1. Germline V gene sequence: CDR1 MDHEN, CDR2 SYDVKM. V dropped 7 bases and J dropped 0; count of bases not matched to a gene: 5. CDR3 length: 15 residues. This CDR3 reads CASTLGQTNTGELFF. The DNA for the CDR3 is TGTGCCAGCACCCTGGGACAGACGAACACCGGGGAGCTGTTTTTT.

V gene TRBV7-9 combines with J gene TRBJ1-2; TRBD1 might be the D (6 bases). The V end lost 5 bases, the J end lost 6 bases, and 13 bases lay between the germline ends. This CDR3 has 13 amino acids. The germline CDR1 and CDR2 sequences are SEHNR and FQNEAQ (reference sequence). CDR3 coding DNA: TGTGCCAGCAGCAAGGACAGCATACATGGCTACACCTTC. It specifies CASSKDSIHGYTF.